This is a list of T cell receptor beta chains from one sample in a study of early T cells in non-severe SARS-CoV-2 infection. TCRdb independently ran MiXCR on the 5' RACE reads; one entry per CDR3 protein. The profile covers approximately 70,000 distinct CDR3 sequences, with around an eighth appearing a single time and about 1.3% taken by the ten largest. The source material was whole blood. Receptors were obtained from an adult who was a healthcare worker with PCR-confirmed SARS-CoV-2 infection or an uninfected control (not recorded which). The conserved cysteine and the conserved F or W are not part of the CDR3 here. Fields, in order: clone size, J gene, V gene, CDR3 length, CDR3 protein. Clone size, where shown, is once, few, many, or a class for clones that have expanded.

many,TRBJ2-7,TRBV7-2,13,ASSLVSSGVYEQY
many,TRBJ2-1,TRBV6-4,14,ASSAETSLAGNEQF
many,TRBJ1-1,TRBV7-9,10,ASTGGGQEAF
.,TRBJ2-5,TRBV6-5,14,ASSYSTGGGQETQY
many,TRBJ2-3,TRBV20-1,11,SAREWSTDTQY
many,TRBJ1-1,TRBV11-2,14,ASSSLGGTVNTEVF
.,TRBJ2-7,TRBV20-1,10,SVRLDSYEQY
many,TRBJ1-2,TRBV6-2/TRBV6-3,15,ASSYNRKIQANYGYT
many,TRBJ2-7,TRBV7-9,12,ASSPGQSSYEQY
many,TRBJ2-3,TRBV7-2,17,ASSLRGLAGGRSTDTQY
many,TRBJ2-7,TRBV11-2,16,ASSSSEGLAGNSYEQY
many,TRBJ2-1,TRBV11-2,14,ASSSRLASTYNEQF
many,TRBJ2-3,TRBV20-1,10,SGDYDTDTQY
many,TRBJ1-1,TRBV28,12,ASSLGFTNTEAF
few,TRBJ1-1,TRBV7-9,11,ASSIGQGDKAF
many,TRBJ2-1,TRBV2,12,ASGSSGRNDEQF
.,TRBJ1-1,TRBV11-2,14,ASSPNTAGGNTVAF
many,TRBJ2-2,TRBV9,14,ASSVAPGTITGELF
.,TRBJ1-2,TRBV7-6,14,ASSLAQGGANYGCT
many,TRBJ2-1,TRBV6-4,12,ASSSGNSYNEQF
few,TRBJ2-1,TRBV11-2,12,ASSGGAGYNEQF
few,TRBJ2-3,TRBV4-3,15,ASSQLAGAGDTDTQY
many,TRBJ2-7,TRBV11-2,17,ASSLQLGLAGDQPYEQY
many,TRBJ1-2,TRBV20-1,12,SASPQAGARGYT
many,TRBJ2-5,TRBV6-1,11,ASSRGQGETQY
many,TRBJ1-2,TRBV5-5,13,ASSLVPGKSYGYT
many,TRBJ1-2,TRBV30,12,AWKRDPPGHGYT